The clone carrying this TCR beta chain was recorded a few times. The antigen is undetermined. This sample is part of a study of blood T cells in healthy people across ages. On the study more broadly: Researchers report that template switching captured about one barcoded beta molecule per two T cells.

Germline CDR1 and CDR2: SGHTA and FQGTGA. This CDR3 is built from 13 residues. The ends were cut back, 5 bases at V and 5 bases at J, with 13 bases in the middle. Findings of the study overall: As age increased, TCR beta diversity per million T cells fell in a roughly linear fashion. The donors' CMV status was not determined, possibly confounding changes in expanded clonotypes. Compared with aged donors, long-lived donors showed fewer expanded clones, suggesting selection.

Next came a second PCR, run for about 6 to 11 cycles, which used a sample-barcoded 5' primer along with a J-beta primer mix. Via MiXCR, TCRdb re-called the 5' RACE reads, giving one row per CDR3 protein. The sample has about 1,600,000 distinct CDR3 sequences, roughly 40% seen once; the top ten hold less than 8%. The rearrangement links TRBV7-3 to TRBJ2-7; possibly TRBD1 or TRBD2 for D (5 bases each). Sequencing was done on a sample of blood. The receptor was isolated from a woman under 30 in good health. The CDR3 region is CASSLIGGNEQYF. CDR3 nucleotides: TGTGCCAGCAGCCTTATTGGGGGTAACGAGCAGTACTTC.